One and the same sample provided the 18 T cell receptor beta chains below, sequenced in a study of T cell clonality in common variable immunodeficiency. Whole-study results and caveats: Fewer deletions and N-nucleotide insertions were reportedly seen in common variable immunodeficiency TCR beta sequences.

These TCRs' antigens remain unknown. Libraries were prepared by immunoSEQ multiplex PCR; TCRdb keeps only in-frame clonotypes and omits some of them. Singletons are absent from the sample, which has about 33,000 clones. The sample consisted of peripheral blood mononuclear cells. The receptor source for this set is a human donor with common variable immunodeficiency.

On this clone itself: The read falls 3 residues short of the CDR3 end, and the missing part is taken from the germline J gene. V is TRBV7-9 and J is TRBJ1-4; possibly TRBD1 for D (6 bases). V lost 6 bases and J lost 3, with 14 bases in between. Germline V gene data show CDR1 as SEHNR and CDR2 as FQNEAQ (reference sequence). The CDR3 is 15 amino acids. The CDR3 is CASSSSGQSNEKLFF. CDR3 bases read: TGTGCCAGCAGTTCTTCCGGACAGTCTAATGAAAAA. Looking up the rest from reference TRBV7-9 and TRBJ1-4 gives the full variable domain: DTGVSQNPRHKITKRGQNVTFRCDPISEHNRLYWYRQTLGQGPEFLTYFQNEAQLEKSRLLSDRFSAERPKGSFSTLEIQRTEQGDSAMYLCASSSSGQSNEKLFFGSGTQLSVL.

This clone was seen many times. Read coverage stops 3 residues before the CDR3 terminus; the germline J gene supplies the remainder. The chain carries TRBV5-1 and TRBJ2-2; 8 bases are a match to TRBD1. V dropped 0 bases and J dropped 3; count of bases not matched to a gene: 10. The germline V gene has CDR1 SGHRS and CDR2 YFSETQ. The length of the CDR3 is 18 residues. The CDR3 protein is CASSLAGGAVSHTGELFF. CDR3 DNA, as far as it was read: TGCGCCAGCAGCTTGGCAGGGGGCGCAGTTTCGCACACCGGGGAG.

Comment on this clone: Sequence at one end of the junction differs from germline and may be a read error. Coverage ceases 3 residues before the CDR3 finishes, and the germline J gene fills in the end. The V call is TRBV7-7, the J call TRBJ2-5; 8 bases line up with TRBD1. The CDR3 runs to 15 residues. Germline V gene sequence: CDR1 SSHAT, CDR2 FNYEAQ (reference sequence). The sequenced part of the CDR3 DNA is TGTGCTAGCAGCTTACTACAGGGGGAACAAGAGACC. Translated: CASSLLQGEQET. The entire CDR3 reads CASSLLQGEQETQYF.

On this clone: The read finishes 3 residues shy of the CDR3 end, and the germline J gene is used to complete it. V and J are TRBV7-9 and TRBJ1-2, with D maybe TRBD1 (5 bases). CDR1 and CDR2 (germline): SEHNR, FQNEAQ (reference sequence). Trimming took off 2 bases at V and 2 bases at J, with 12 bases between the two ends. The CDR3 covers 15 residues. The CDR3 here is CASSLSGRVNYGYTF. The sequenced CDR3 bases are TGTGCCAGCAGCTTATCAGGCAGGGTGAACTATGGC.

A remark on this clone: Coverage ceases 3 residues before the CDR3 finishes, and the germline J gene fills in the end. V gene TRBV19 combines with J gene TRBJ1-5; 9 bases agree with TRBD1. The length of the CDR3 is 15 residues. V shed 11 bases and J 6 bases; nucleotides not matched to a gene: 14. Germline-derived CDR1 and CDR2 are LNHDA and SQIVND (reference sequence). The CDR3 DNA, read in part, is TGTGCCGGCAACGGGGGACAGGGTGTGGGTCAGCCC. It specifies CAGNGGQGVGQP. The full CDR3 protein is CAGNGGQGVGQPQHF.

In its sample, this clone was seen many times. The CDR3 DNA, read in part, is TGCAGTGCTAGAGGGGGGACTAGCGGGGGGATGGCGGAGACC. Translated, it gives CSARGGTSGGMAET. The whole CDR3 reads CSARGGTSGGMAETQYF. This sequence joins TRBV20-1 and TRBJ2-5, with 15 bases lining up with TRBD2. The read is 3 residues too short to cover the CDR3 end, so that end is filled in from the germline J gene. Germline values: CDR1 DFQATT, CDR2 SNEGSKA (reference sequence). The CDR3 has 17 residues. Losses at the gene ends were 1 base for V and 5 bases for J; bases not matched to a gene: 8.

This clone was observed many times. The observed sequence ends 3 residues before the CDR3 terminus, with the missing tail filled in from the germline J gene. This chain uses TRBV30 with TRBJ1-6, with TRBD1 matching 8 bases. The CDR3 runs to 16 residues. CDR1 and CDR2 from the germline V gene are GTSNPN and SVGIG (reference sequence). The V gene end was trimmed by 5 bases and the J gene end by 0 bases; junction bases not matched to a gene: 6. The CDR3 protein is CAWGGQDSSYNSPLHF. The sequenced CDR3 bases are TGTGCCTGGGGGGGACAGGACAGCTCCTATAATTCACCC.

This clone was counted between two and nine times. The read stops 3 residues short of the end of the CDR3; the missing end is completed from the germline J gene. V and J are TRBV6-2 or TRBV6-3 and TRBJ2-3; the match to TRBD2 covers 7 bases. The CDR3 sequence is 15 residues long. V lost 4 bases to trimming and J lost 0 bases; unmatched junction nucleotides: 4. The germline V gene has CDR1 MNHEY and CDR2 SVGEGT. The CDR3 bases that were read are TGTGCCAGCAGTTGGGAGCGGGGCAGCACAGATACG. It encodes CASSWERGSTDT. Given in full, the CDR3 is CASSWERGSTDTQYF.

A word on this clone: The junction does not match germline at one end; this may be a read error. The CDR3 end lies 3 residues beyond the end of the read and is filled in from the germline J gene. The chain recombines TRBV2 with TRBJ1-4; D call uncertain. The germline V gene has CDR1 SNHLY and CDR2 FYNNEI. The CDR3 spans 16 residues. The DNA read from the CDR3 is TGTGCCAGCAGGAGGATAAAGCTATCAACTAAGGAAAAA. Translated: CASRRIKLSTKEK. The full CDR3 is CASRRIKLSTKEKLFF.

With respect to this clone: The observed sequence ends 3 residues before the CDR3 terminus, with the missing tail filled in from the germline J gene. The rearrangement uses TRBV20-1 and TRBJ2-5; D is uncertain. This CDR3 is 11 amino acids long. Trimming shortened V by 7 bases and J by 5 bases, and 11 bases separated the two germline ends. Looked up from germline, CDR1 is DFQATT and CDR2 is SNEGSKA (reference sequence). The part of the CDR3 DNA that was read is TGCAGTGTCCGGATCGGGGAGACC. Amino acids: CSVRIGET. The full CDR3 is CSVRIGETQYF.

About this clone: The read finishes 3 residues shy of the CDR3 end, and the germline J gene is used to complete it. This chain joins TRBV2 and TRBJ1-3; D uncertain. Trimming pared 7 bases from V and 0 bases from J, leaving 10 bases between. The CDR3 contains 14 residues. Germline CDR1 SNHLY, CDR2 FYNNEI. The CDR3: CASTPFRSGNTIYF. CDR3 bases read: TGTGCCAGCACCCCCTTTCGCTCTGGAAACACC. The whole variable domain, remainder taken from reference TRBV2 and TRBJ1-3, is EPEVTQTPSHQVTQMGQEVILRCVPISNHLYFYWYRQILGQKVEFLVSFYNNEISEKSEIFDDQFSVERPDGSNFTLKIRSTKLEDSAMYFCASTPFRSGNTIYFGEGSWLTVV.

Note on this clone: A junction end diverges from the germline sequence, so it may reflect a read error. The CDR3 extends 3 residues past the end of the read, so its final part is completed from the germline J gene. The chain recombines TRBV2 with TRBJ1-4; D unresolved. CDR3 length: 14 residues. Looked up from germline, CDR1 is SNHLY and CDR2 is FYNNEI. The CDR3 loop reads CASSEETTKEKLFF. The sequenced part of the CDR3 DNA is TGTGCCAGCAGTGAAGAAACAACTAAGGAAAAA.

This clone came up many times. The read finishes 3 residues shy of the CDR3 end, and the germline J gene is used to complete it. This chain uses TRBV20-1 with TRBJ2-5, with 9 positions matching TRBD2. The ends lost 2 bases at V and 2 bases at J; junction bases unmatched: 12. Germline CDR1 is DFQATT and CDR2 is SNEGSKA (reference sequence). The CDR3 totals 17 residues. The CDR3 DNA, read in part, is TGCAGTGCTAGAACGGGGGCCAGCGGGGGGCCGCAAGAGACC. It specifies CSARTGASGGPQET. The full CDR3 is CSARTGASGGPQETQYF.

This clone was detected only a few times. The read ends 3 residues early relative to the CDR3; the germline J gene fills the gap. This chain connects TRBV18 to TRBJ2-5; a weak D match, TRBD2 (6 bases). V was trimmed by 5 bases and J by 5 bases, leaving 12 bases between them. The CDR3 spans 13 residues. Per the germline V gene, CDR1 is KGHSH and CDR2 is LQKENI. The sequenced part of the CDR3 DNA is TGTGCCAGCTCAGGAGGGTTAGGGGAGACC. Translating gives CASSGGLGET. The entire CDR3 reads CASSGGLGETQYF.

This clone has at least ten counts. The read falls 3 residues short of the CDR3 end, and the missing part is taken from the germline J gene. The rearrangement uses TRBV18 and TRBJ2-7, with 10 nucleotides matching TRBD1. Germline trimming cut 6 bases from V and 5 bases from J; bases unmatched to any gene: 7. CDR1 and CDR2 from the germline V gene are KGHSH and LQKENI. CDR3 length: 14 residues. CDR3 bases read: TGTGCCAGCTCCCCCGGGACAGGGGTCGACGAG. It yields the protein CASSPGTGVDE. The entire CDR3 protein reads CASSPGTGVDEQYF.

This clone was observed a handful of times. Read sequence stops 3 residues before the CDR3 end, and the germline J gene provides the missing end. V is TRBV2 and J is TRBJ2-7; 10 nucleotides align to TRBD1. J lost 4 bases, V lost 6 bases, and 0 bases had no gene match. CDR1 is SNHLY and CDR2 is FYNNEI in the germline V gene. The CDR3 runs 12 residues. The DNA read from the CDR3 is TGTGCCAGCAGGGGACAGGGGTACGAG. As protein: CASRGQGYE. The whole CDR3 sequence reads CASRGQGYEQYF.

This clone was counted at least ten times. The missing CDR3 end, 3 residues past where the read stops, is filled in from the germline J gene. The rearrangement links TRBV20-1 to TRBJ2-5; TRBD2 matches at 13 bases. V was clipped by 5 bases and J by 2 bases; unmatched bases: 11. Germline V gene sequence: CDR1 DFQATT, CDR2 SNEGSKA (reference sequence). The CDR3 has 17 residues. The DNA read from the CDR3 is TGCAGTGCTTCTAGCGCCGGGACTAGCGGGGAACAAGAGACC. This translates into CSASSAGTSGEQET. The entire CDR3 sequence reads CSASSAGTSGEQETQYF.

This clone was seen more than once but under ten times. The part of the CDR3 DNA that was read is TGTGCCAGTAGAACCCGGGACAGGGGAAACTCCTATGGC. Amino acid sequence: CASRTRDRGNSYG. The whole CDR3 protein is CASRTRDRGNSYGYTF. The chain recombines TRBV19 with TRBJ1-2; 10 nucleotides agree with TRBD1. With the read ending 3 residues before the CDR3 end, the germline J gene is used to fill in that end. In germline, CDR1 is LNHDA, CDR2 SQIVND (reference sequence). The length of the CDR3 is 16 residues. V was pared by 6 bases and J by 4 bases, with 11 bases of the junction left unmatched.